This passage covers 28 T cell receptor beta chains from one sample sequenced in a study of blood T cells in healthy people across ages. Through a sample-barcoded 5' primer and a J-beta primer mix, a second PCR was run for roughly 6 to 11 cycles. MiXCR, applied by TCRdb to the 5' RACE reads, yields one record per CDR3 protein. This table holds 750,000 or so distinct CDR3 sequences, 20% to 30% found once. This same sample was also part of a study on T cells of mothers and their children.

Sequencing used blood. The receptors shown here come from a boy younger than 18 in good health.

J is TRBJ2-4 and V is TRBV5-1; D might be TRBD1 (5 bases). Germline loops: CDR1 SGHRS, CDR2 YFSETQ. Trimming stripped 1 base from V and 0 bases from J, with 8 bases between. The CDR3 length is 15 residues. CDR3 amino acids: CASSLPTEAKNIQYF. The CDR3 DNA reads as TGCGCCAGCAGCTTGCCGACAGAAGCCAAAAACATTCAGTACTTC.

This clonotype was observed a few times. This sequence joins TRBV5-6 and TRBJ2-5, with TRBD1 matching 7 bases. The J call may be faulty, since TRBJ2-1 better matches the DNA end. CDR3 length: 13 residues. Germline assignment: CDR1 SGHDT and CDR2 YYEEEE. The DNA for the CDR3 is TGTGCCAGCAGCTCAGGGGGTGGTCAGGGGCAGTTCTTC. Encoded protein: CASSSGGGQGQFF.

This clonotype came up a few times. The chain uses TRBV14 and TRBJ2-2, with 7 bases identical to TRBD1. In germline, CDR1 is SGHDN, CDR2 FVKESK. Trimming removed 4 bases from V and 4 bases from J; junction bases left unmatched: 9. The CDR3 extends over 16 amino acids. CDR3 nucleotides: TGTGCCAGCAGCCGGCGTACTGGGACAGTCACCGGGGAGCTGTTTTTT. Its translation: CASSRRTGTVTGELFF.

This clonotype was seen only a few times. The genes are TRBV9 and TRBJ2-1; TRBD2 matches at 8 bases. With V trimmed by 0 bases and J by 3 bases, 11 bases remained unmatched. CDR1 is SGDLS and CDR2 is YYNGEE in the germline V gene. The CDR3 sequence is 18 residues long. The CDR3 DNA reads TGTGCCAGCAGCGTAGCGTCGAGCGGGAGACTTTTCTACAATGAGCAGTTCTTC. Translation gives CASSVASSGRLFYNEQFF.

This clonotype has more than one count but fewer than ten. The chain joins TRBV7-3 to TRBJ2-7; 7 bases agree with TRBD2. Germline assignment: CDR1 SGHTA and CDR2 FQGTGA. The trim removed 2 bases at V and 5 bases at J, leaving 9 bases unmatched. This CDR3 has 15 residues. The CDR3 region is CASSLAGTTSHEQYF. CDR3 bases: TGTGCCAGCAGCTTAGCCGGGACTACATCCCACGAGCAGTACTTC.

CDR3 sequence: CASSWTGKNSPLHF. The CDR3 DNA follows: TGTGCCAGCAGCTGGACAGGGAAAAATTCACCCCTCCACTTT. This chain links TRBV14 with TRBJ1-6; 8 nucleotides align to TRBD1. This CDR3 contains 14 residues. Trimming took 5 bases from V and 7 from J; bases not matched to a gene: 4. Germline CDR1 and CDR2: SGHDN and FVKESK.

J is TRBJ2-3 and V is TRBV2; D ambiguous. V was pared by 9 bases and J by 2 bases, with 15 bases between. The CDR3 extends over 14 amino acids. Per germline, CDR1 SNHLY and CDR2 FYNNEI. The CDR3 sequence: CARLEQSNTDTQYF. CDR3 nucleotides: TGTGCCAGATTGGAGCAGAGTAACACAGATACGCAGTATTTT.

In its sample, this clonotype was seen once. V usage is TRBV10-3 and J usage is TRBJ2-2; D perhaps matches TRBD2 (6 bases). There are 16 residues in the CDR3. CDR1 is ENHRY and CDR2 is SYGVKD in the germline V gene. V was shortened by 0 bases and J by 4 bases, with 12 bases between the two germline ends. The DNA for the CDR3 is TGTGCCATCAGTGAGTCTGCGGGGCGAAGCACCGGGGAGCTGTTTTTT. Encoded protein: CAISESAGRSTGELFF.

J is TRBJ2-7 and V is TRBV12-3 or TRBV12-4; TRBD2 matches at 16 bases. The CDR3 runs 16 residues. V lost 6 bases, J lost 1 base, and 3 bases stayed unmatched. CDR3 nucleotide sequence: TGTGCCAGCAGGGGACTAGCGGGAGGGGGTTCCTACGAGCAGTACTTC. As protein: CASRGLAGGGSYEQYF.

This clonotype was recorded a few times. The V and J genes are TRBV29-1 and TRBJ2-7; D may match TRBD1 or TRBD2 (5 bases each). Germline CDR1 reads SQVTM; CDR2 reads ANQGSEA. This CDR3 contains 13 residues. Trimming left V 4 bases short and J 1 base short, with 11 bases between. CDR3 bases: TGCAGCGTTGGTTCATGGGGGTCCTACGAGCAGTACTTC. It encodes CSVGSWGSYEQYF.

V usage is TRBV29-1 and J usage is TRBJ2-7; D perhaps matches TRBD1 (6 bases). This CDR3 has 13 residues. Trimming stripped 2 bases from V and 3 bases from J, with 11 bases between. Germline V lookup: CDR1 SQVTM, CDR2 ANQGSEA. The CDR3 sequence: CSVETDRDYEQYF. CDR3 DNA sequence: TGCAGCGTTGAAACGGACAGAGACTACGAGCAGTACTTC.

This clonotype was seen a handful of times. J is TRBJ2-7 and V is TRBV14; D not certain. Trimming removed 3 bases at V and 2 bases at J, with 14 bases between. CDR1 is SGHDN and CDR2 is FVKESK in the germline V gene. This CDR3 spans 15 amino acids. CDR3 protein: CASSQRYEPPYEQYF. CDR3 sequence (DNA): TGTGCCAGCAGCCAGCGATATGAGCCCCCCTACGAGCAGTACTTC.

The chain combines TRBV6-6 with TRBJ1-2; D call uncertain. The CDR3 has 16 residues. The V end lost 10 bases, the J end lost 4 bases, and 25 bases lay between the germline ends. Germline values: CDR1 MNHNY, CDR2 SVGAGI (reference sequence). The CDR3 region has the DNA TGTGCCACCTTAAATGTTAGGTCTTTATTTGTCTATGGCTACACCTTC. This sequence encodes CATLNVRSLFVYGYTF.

Only a few counts were recorded for this clonotype. The genes are TRBV28 and TRBJ2-7, with D maybe TRBD1 (5 bases). The CDR3 spans 14 residues. Germline V lookup: CDR1 MDHEN, CDR2 SYDVKM. V lost 2 bases and J lost 3, with 11 bases in between. The CDR3 DNA reads TGTGCCAGCAGTTTAATGGGGCGCGACTACGAGCAGTACTTC. Encoded protein: CASSLMGRDYEQYF.

This clonotype was seen more than once but under ten times. The genes are TRBV12-3 or TRBV12-4 and TRBJ1-2, with a weak D call TRBD1 (5 bases). CDR3 size: 15 residues. V was shortened by 5 bases and J by 2 bases, with 15 bases between the two germline ends. CDR3: CASSTTTAQNYGYTF. In nucleotides, the CDR3 is TGTGCCAGCAGTACCACGACAGCTCAGAACTATGGCTACACCTTC.

This clonotype was recorded a few times. In nucleotides, the CDR3 is TGTGCCAGCAGTTTATCGGGGGCCGGAGCGGTGAACTATGGCTACACCTTC. Protein: CASSLSGAGAVNYGYTF. V and J are TRBV27 and TRBJ1-2, with D possibly TRBD1 on 6 matching bases. Germline CDR1 and CDR2: MNHEY and SMNVEV (reference sequence). Trimming took 0 bases from V and 2 from J, leaving 16 bases between them. The CDR3 is 17 residues long.

The chain links TRBV28 to TRBJ2-5, with a possible D match to TRBD2 (6 bases). This CDR3 spans 14 amino acids. Trimming took 6 bases from V and 5 from J, leaving 16 bases between them. Germline CDR1 reads MDHEN; CDR2 reads SYDVKM. DNA of the CDR3: TGTGCCAGCAGCCTGATGGGGGGAGTGGAGACCCAGTACTTC. Translation: CASSLMGGVETQYF.

This clonotype was seen only a few times. The chain is built from TRBV20-1 and TRBJ2-3; TRBD2 aligns across 13 bases. The CDR3 extends over 20 amino acids. V shed 2 bases and J 2 bases; nucleotides not matched to a gene: 16. Germline loops: CDR1 DFQATT, CDR2 SNEGSKA (reference sequence). CDR3: CSARIGTSGIVTTYTDTQYF. The CDR3 DNA reads as TGCAGTGCTAGAATAGGGACTAGCGGGATAGTGACGACATACACAGATACGCAGTATTTT.

The rearrangement joins TRBV12-3 or TRBV12-4 to TRBJ2-3; D may be TRBD1 (5 bases). The CDR3 contains 12 residues. The V and J ends lost 1 base and 11 bases respectively, with 10 bases between them. The DNA for the CDR3 is TGTGCCAGCAGTTTAGGTGGGGCTTTGCAGTATTTT. It specifies CASSLGGALQYF.

This clonotype was seen more than once but under ten times. The rearrangement joins TRBV10-3 to TRBJ1-2; 8 nucleotides agree with TRBD1. CDR3 length: 15 amino acids. Germline CDR1 ENHRY, CDR2 SYGVKD. The V and J ends lost 4 bases and 7 bases, in that order; junction bases with no gene match: 11. The CDR3 region has the DNA TGTGCCATCAGTGCTTCAGGGGGCGCTTCTGGTGGCTACACCTTC. Its translation: CAISASGGASGGYTF.

The chain carries TRBV5-1 and TRBJ1-4; 8 nucleotides match TRBD1. The CDR3 runs 15 residues. V lost 5 bases, J lost 5 bases, and 8 bases stayed unmatched. Germline V CDR1 and CDR2: SGHRS, YFSETQ. The CDR3 sequence is CASRQTGAANEKLFF. CDR3 in DNA: TGCGCCAGCAGACAGACAGGGGCCGCAAATGAAAAACTGTTTTTT.

The chain couples TRBV20-1 to TRBJ1-2; D might be TRBD1 (6 bases). The germline V gene encodes CDR1 DFQATT and CDR2 SNEGSKA (reference sequence). CDR3 length equals 12 residues. V was clipped by 6 bases and J by 4 bases, with 12 bases between them. CDR3 nucleotide sequence: TGCAGTGCCCCACGGGGGGCCTATGGCTACACCTTC. Encoded protein: CSAPRGAYGYTF.

The chain uses TRBV19 and TRBJ2-5, with D hard to call. V was cut by 3 bases and J by 2 bases, with 7 bases left in between. The CDR3 runs 13 residues. CDR1 and CDR2 (germline): LNHDA, SQIVND (reference sequence). The CDR3 here is CASSIDGQETQYF. For the CDR3, the DNA is TGTGCCAGTAGTATCGACGGACAAGAGACCCAGTACTTC.

This clonotype was counted only a few times. V is TRBV3-1 and J is TRBJ2-1; TRBD2 matches 7 bases. V was clipped by 1 base and J by 0 bases; unmatched bases: 3. Germline-derived CDR1 and CDR2 are LGHDT and YNNKEL (reference sequence). The CDR3 extends over 16 amino acids. CDR3 sequence: CASSQGPSGSYNEQFF. CDR3 nucleotides: TGTGCCAGCAGCCAAGGTCCTAGCGGCTCCTACAATGAGCAGTTCTTC.

This clonotype was recorded a few times. V and J are TRBV6-1 and TRBJ2-7; D remains ambiguous. The CDR3 runs to 13 residues. Trimming left V 8 bases short and J 2 bases short, with 13 bases between. Germline lookup yields CDR1 MNHNS and CDR2 SASEGT. The CDR3 nucleotides are TGTGCCAGCCGCGAGACTTTACCCTACGAGCAGTACTTC. Protein product: CASRETLPYEQYF.

This clonotype was counted at least ten times. V gene TRBV25-1 combines with J gene TRBJ2-5; weak D call: TRBD1 (6 bases). The CDR3 has 13 residues. The V and J ends lost 4 bases and 3 bases respectively, with 9 bases between them. The germline V gene encodes CDR1 MGHDK and CDR2 SYGVNS. This CDR3 is CASSAAGEETQYF. CDR3 nucleotides: TGTGCCAGCAGTGCCGCAGGGGAAGAGACCCAGTACTTC.

The gene calls are TRBV6-5 and TRBJ2-5; D gene ambiguous. The V gene lost 3 bases and the J gene lost 5 bases, with 13 bases spanning the gap. This CDR3 has 14 residues. From germline, CDR1 is MNHEY and CDR2 SVGAGI. The CDR3 region is CASSYFGVRETQYF. The DNA of the CDR3 is TGTGCCAGCAGTTATTTTGGGGTGCGGGAGACCCAGTACTTC.

This clonotype was observed a few times. V gene TRBV29-1 combines with J gene TRBJ2-3; 10 bases are a match to TRBD2. The CDR3 extends over 14 amino acids. CDR1 is SQVTM, CDR2 ANQGSEA, per germline. J was trimmed by 6 bases and V by 7 bases; bases with no gene match: 10. Here the CDR3 DNA reads TGCAGCGCCTTAGCGGGAGGCTACCCGGATACGCAGTATTTT. This sequence encodes CSALAGGYPDTQYF.